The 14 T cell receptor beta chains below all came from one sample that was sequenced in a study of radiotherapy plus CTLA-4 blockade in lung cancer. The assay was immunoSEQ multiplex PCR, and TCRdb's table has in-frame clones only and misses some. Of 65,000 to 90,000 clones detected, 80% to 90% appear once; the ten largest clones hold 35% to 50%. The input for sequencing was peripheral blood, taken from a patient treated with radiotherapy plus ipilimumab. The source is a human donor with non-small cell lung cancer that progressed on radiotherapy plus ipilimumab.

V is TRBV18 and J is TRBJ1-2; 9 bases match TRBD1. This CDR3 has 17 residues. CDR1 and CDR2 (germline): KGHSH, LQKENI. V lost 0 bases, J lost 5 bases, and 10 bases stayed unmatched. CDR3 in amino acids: CASSPPGWTGVEYGYTF. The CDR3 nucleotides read TGTGCCAGCTCACCACCGGGTTGGACAGGGGTTGAGTATGGCTACACCTTC.

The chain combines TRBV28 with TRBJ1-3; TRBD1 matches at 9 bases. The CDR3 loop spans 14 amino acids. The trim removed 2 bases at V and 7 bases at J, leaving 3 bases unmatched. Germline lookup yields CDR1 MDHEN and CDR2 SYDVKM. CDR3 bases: TGTGCCAGCAGTTTACAACAGGGGGCCAACACCATATATTTT. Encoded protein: CASSLQQGANTIYF.

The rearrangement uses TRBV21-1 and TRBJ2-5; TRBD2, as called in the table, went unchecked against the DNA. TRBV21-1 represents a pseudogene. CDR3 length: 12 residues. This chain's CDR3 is CASSKIAGAQYF. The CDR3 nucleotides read TGTGCCAGCAGCAAAATAGCGGGAGCCCAGTACTTC.

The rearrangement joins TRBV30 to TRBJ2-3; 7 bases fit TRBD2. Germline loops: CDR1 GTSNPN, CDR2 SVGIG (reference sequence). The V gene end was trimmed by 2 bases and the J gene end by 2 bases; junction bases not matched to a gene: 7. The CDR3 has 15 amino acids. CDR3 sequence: CAWSLLADSTDTQYF. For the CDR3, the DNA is TGTGCCTGGAGTCTGCTAGCGGACTCCACAGATACGCAGTATTTT. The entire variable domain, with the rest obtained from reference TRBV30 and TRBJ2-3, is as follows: SQTIHQWPATLVQPVGSPLSLECTVEGTSNPNLYWYRQAAGRGLQLLFYSVGIGQISSEVPQNLSASRPQDRQFILSSKKLLLSDSGFYLCAWSLLADSTDTQYFGPGTRLTVL.

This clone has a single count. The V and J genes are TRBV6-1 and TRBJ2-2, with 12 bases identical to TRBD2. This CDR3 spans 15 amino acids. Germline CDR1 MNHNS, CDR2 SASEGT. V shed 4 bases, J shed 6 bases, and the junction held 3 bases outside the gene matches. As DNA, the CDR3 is TGTGCCAGCAGTGGACTAGCGGGAGCCCCCGGGGAGCTGTTTTTT. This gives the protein CASSGLAGAPGELFF.

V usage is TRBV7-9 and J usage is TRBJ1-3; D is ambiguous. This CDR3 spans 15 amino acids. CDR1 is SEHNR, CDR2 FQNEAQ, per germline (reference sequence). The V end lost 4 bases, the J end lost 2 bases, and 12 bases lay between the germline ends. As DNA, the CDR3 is TGTGCCAGCAGCTACTCCGGCGGCCCTGGAAACACCATATATTTT. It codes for CASSYSGGPGNTIYF.

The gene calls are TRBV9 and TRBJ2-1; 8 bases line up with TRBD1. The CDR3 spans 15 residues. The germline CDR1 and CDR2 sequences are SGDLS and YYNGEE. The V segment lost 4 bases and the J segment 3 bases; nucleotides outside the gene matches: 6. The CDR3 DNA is TGTGCCAGCAGCCCGACAGGGGCCAACTACAATGAGCAGTTCTTC. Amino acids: CASSPTGANYNEQFF.

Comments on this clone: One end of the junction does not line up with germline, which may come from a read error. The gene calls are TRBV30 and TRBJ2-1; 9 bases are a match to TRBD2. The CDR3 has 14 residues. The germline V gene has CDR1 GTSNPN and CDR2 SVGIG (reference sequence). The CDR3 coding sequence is TGTGCATGGATAGCGGGAGTTGGTTTCGATGAGCAGTTCTTC. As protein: CAWIAGVGFDEQFF.

CDR3 in DNA: TGTGCCAGCAGCTTGTGGCAGGGGGTCTATGAGCAGTTCTTC. Its protein product is CASSLWQGVYEQFF. This chain links TRBV5-6 with TRBJ2-1; 7 bases are a match to TRBD1. The CDR3 loop spans 14 amino acids. Germline trimming cut 1 base from V and 8 bases from J; bases unmatched to any gene: 6. The germline CDR1 and CDR2 sequences are SGHDT and YYEEEE.

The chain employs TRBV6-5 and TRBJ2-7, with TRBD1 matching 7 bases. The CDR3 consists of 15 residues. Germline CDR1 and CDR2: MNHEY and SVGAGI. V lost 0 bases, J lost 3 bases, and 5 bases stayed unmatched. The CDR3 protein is CASSYSRTGRYEQYV. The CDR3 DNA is TGTGCCAGCAGTTACTCCAGGACAGGACGCTACGAGCAGTACGTC.

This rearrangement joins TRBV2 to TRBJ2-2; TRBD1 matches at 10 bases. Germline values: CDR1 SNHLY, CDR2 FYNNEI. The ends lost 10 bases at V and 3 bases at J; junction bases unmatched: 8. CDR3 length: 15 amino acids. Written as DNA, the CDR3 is TGTGCCAATGGACAGGGGGTGGTAGACACCGGGGAGCTGTTTTTT. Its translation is CANGQGVVDTGELFF.

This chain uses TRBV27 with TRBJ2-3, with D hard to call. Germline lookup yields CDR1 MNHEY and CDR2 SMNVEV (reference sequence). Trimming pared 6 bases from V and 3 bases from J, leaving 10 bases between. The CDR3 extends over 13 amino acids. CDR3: CASSPLGTDTQYF. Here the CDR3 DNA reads TGTGCCAGCAGCCCCCTCGGGACAGATACGCAGTATTTT.

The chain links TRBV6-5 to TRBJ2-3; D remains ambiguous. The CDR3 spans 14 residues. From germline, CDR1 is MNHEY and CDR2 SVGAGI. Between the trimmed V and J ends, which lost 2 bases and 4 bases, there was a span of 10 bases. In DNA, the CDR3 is TGTGCCAGCAGTTACACCCCCCTCGCAGATACGCAGTATTTT. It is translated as CASSYTPLADTQYF.

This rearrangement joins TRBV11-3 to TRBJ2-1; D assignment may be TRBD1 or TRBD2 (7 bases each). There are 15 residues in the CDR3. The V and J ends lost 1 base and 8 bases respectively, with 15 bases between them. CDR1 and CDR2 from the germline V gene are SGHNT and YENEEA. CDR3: CASSLGRTRGHEQFF. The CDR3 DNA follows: TGTGCCAGCAGCTTAGGCAGGACTAGGGGGCATGAGCAGTTCTTC.